This T cell receptor beta chain is drawn from a study of T-cell memory formation after mild COVID-19. TCRdb analysed the 5' RACE reads with MiXCR anew, one entry per CDR3 protein. This table holds about 290,000 distinct CDR3 sequences, approximately 15% found once. Deletions cut 6 bases from V and 0 bases from J, with 9 bases between. This CDR3 is 14 amino acids long. Per the germline V gene, CDR1 is SGHRS and CDR2 is YFSETQ. The clonotype originates from a man younger than 30 who had mild COVID-19 (a few samples of this study predate the infection). Cell type and time point are not known. The sequencing input was PBMCs or a T cell subset sorted from them (not recorded which). V usage is TRBV5-1 and J usage is TRBJ2-2; maybe TRBD2 (6 bases). CDR3 sequence reads: CASNGGANTGELFF. The CDR3 DNA reads TGCGCCAGCAACGGCGGGGCGAACACCGGGGAGCTGTTTTTT.